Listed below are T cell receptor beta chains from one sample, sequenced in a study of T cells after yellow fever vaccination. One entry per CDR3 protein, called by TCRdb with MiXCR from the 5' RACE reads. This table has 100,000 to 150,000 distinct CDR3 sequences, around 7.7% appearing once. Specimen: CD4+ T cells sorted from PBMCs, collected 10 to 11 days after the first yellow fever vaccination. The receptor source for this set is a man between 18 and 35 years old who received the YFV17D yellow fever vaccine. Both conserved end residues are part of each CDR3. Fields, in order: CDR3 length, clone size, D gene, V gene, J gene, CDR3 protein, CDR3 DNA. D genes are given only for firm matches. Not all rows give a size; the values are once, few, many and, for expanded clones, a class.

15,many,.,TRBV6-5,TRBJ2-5,CASSYSMGVGKTQYF,TGTGCCAGCAGTTACTCGATGGGGGTGGGGAAGACCCAGTACTTC
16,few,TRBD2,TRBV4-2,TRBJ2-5,CASSLRGLAGEETQYF,TGTGCCAGCAGCCTTAGAGGATTAGCGGGGGAAGAGACCCAGTACTTC
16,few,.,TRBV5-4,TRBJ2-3,CASSPRGGRSTDTQYF,TGTGCCAGCAGCCCTAGGGGGGGGCGGTCCACAGATACGCAGTATTTT
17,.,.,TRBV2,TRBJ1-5,CASSEMGVMAYGQPQHF,TGTGCCAGCAGTGAAATGGGAGTTATGGCGTACGGTCAGCCCCAGCATTTT
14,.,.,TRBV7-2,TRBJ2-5,CASSLFLLGETQYF,TGTGCCAGCAGCTTGTTCCTGTTAGGGGAGACCCAGTACTTC
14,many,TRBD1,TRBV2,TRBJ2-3,CASSRDRGPDTQYF,TGTGCCAGCAGTCGAGACAGGGGACCAGATACGCAGTATTTT
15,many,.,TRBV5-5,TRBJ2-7,CASSFRGTVFYEQYF,TGTGCCAGCAGCTTCCGGGGGACGGTATTCTACGAGCAGTACTTC
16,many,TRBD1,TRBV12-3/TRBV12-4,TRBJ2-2,CASSPWGQVNTGELFF,TGTGCCAGCAGTCCATGGGGACAGGTGAACACCGGGGAGCTGTTTTTT
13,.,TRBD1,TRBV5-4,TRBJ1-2,CASSGTGQKGYTF,TGTGCCAGCAGCGGTACGGGACAGAAGGGCTACACCTTC
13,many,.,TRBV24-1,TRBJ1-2,CATSDRTVYGYTF,TGTGCCACCAGTGATCGGACAGTATATGGCTACACCTTC
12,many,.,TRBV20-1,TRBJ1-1,CSVSPQGFEAFF,TGCAGTGTTTCTCCCCAGGGATTTGAAGCTTTCTTT
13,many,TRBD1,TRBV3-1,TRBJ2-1,CASGTGGWNEQFF,TGTGCCAGCGGGACAGGGGGATGGAATGAGCAGTTCTTC
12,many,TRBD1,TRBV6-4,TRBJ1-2,CASNNRGGGYTF,TGTGCCAGCAACAACAGGGGAGGTGGCTACACCTTC
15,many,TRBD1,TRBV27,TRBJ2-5,CASSHLRQGIETQYF,TGTGCCAGCAGTCACCTCCGACAGGGGATAGAGACCCAGTACTTC
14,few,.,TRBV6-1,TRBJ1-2,CASKKTATMYGYTF,TGTGCCAGCAAGAAGACAGCCACAATGTATGGCTACACCTTC
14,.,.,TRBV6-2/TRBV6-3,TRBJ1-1,CASSGVGRNTEAFF,TGTGCCAGCAGTGGGGTGGGGCGGAACACTGAAGCTTTCTTT
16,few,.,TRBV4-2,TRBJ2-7,CASSQVSSLSSYEQYF,TGTGCCAGCAGCCAAGTTTCCAGCTTAAGCTCCTACGAGCAGTACTTC
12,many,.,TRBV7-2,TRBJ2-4,CASSPLEDIQYF,TGTGCCAGCAGCCCTCTAGAGGACATTCAGTACTTC
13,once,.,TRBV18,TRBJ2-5,CASSLQTAETQYF,TGTGCCAGCTCACTCCAGACCGCGGAGACCCAGTACTTC
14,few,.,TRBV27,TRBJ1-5,CASSGWAGNQPQHF,TGTGCCAGCTCTGGGTGGGCGGGGAATCAGCCCCAGCATTTT
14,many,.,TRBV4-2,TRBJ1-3,CASSSVGTGNTIYF,TGTGCCAGCAGCAGTGTTGGGACTGGAAACACCATATATTTT
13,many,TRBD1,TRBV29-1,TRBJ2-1,CSVEGTGHNEQFF,TGCAGCGTTGAGGGGACAGGGCACAATGAGCAGTTCTTC
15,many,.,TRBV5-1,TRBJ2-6,CASSPAGIGANVLTF,TGCGCCAGCAGCCCTGCTGGGATCGGGGCCAACGTCCTGACTTTC
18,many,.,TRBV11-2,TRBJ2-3,CASKGGGGAFTSTDTQYF,TGTGCCAGCAAGGGAGGTGGGGGGGCCTTTACTAGCACAGATACGCAGTATTTT
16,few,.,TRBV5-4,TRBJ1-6,CASSLKGSGNNSPLHF,TGTGCCAGCAGCTTGAAAGGGTCGGGGAATAATTCACCCCTCCACTTT
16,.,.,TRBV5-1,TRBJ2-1,CASSLPSRSEYNEQFF,TGCGCCAGCAGCCTGCCTTCGCGGTCGGAGTACAATGAGCAGTTCTTC
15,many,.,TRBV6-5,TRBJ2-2,CASSYPGQHTGELFF,TGTGCCAGCAGTTACCCCGGACAGCACACCGGGGAGCTGTTTTTT
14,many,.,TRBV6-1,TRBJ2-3,CASKDTGLTDTQYF,TGTGCCAGCAAAGACACTGGACTCACAGATACGCAGTATTTT
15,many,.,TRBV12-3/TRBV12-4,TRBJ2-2,CASSLWADNTGELFF,TGTGCCAGCAGTTTATGGGCAGACAACACCGGGGAGCTGTTTTTT
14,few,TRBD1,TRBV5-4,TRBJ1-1,CASSWGQPNTEAFF,TGTGCCAGCAGCTGGGGACAGCCGAACACTGAAGCTTTCTTT
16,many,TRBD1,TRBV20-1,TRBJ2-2,CSARDPGQGNTGELFF,TGCAGTGCTAGAGATCCGGGACAGGGGAACACCGGGGAGCTGTTTTTT
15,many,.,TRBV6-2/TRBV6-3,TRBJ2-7,CASSSPSLSTYEQYF,TGTGCCAGCAGTTCACCCAGCCTTTCGACCTACGAGCAGTACTTC
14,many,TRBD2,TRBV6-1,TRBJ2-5,CASSALGGQETQYF,TGTGCCAGCAGTGCCCTCGGGGGGCAAGAGACCCAGTACTTC
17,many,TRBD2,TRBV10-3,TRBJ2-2,CAIKSLAGGPNTGELFF,TGTGCCATCAAGAGCCTAGCGGGGGGCCCAAACACCGGGGAGCTGTTTTTT
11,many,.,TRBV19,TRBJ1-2,CASSIGEAYTF,TGTGCCAGTAGTATAGGGGAGGCCTACACCTTC
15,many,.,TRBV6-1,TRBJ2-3,CASTTAGIYTDTQYF,TGTGCCAGCACCACGGCGGGCATTTACACAGATACGCAGTATTTT
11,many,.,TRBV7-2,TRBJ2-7,CASSASYEQYF,TGTGCCAGCAGCGCCTCCTACGAGCAGTACTTC
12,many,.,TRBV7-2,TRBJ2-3,CASSSRDDTQYF,TGTGCCAGCAGCTCCCGCGATGATACGCAGTATTTT
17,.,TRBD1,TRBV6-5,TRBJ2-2,CAISYSPVTGGTGELFF,TGTGCCATCAGTTACTCCCCGGTAACAGGGGGTACCGGGGAGCTGTTTTTT
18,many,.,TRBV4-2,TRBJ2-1,CASSQGRLARGSNNEQFF,TGTGCCAGCAGCCAAGGTCGGCTAGCTCGGGGGTCCAACAATGAGCAGTTCTTC
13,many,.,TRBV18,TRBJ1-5,CASSPEPRQPQHF,TGTGCCAGCTCACCCGAGCCCCGCCAGCCCCAGCATTTT
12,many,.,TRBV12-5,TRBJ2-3,CASGGQSDTQYF,TGTGCTAGTGGAGGACAGTCAGATACGCAGTATTTT
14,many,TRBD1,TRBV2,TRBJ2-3,CASNGQVSTDTQYF,TGTGCCAGCAATGGACAGGTCAGCACAGATACGCAGTATTTT
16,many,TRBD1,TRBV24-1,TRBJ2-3,CATSDPGQGSTDTQYF,TGTGCCACCAGTGACCCCGGACAGGGCAGCACAGATACGCAGTATTTT
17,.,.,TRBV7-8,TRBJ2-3,CASSLVRWGRRADTQYF,TGTGCCAGCAGCTTAGTACGCTGGGGTCGTCGGGCAGATACGCAGTATTTT
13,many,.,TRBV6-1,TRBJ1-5,CASSERENQPQHF,TGTGCCAGCAGTGAAAGGGAAAATCAGCCCCAGCATTTT
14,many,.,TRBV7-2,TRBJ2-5,CASSLQGGEETQYF,TGTGCCAGCAGCTTACAGGGGGGGGAAGAGACCCAGTACTTC
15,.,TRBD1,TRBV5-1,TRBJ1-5,CTSRPGQHSNQPQHF,TGCACCAGCAGACCGGGACAGCATAGCAATCAGCCCCAGCATTTT
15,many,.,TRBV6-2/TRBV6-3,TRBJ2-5,CASSVVRDTQETQYF,TGTGCCAGCAGTGTGGTCCGGGACACCCAAGAGACCCAGTACTTC
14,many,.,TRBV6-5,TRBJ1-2,CASSSPTRSYGYTF,TGTGCCAGCAGTTCTCCCACCAGGAGCTATGGCTACACCTTC
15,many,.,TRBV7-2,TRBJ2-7,CASSPLGVPPYEQYF,TGTGCCAGCAGCCCCCTCGGGGTTCCGCCCTACGAGCAGTACTTC
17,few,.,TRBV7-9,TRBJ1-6,CASTGGRISSYNSPLHF,TGTGCCAGCACCGGGGGACGGATTAGCTCCTATAATTCACCCCTCCACTTT
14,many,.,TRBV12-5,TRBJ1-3,CASGPTSSGNTIYF,TGTGCTAGTGGTCCGACTAGCTCTGGAAACACCATATATTTT
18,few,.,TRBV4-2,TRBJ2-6,CASSQDLGSSSGANVLTF,TGTGCCAGCAGCCAAGATCTGGGATCATCCTCTGGGGCCAACGTCCTGACTTTC
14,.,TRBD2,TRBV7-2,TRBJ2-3,CASTLAGGLDTQYF,TGTGCCAGCACCCTAGCGGGGGGGCTAGATACGCAGTATTTT
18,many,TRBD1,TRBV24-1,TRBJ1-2,CATSDREPRGPYSYGYTF,TGTGCCACCAGTGATCGAGAACCCAGGGGGCCCTATTCCTATGGCTACACCTTC
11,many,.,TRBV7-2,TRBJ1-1,CASSGQKEAFF,TGTGCCAGCAGCGGGCAGAAAGAAGCTTTCTTT
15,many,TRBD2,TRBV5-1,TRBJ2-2,CASSLTSGGTGELFF,TGCGCCAGCAGCCTGACTAGCGGGGGAACCGGGGAGCTGTTTTTT